This T cell receptor (beta chain) was retrieved from a study of cytotoxic CD8 clonotypes in ibrutinib-treated CLL. Across the study: Within the patient group, 11 were relapsed/refractory and some 15 treatment-naive, and 17 to 18 were IGHV unmutated.

As concerns this clone: Its antigen is still unknown.

CDR1 and CDR2 (germline): PRHDT, FYEKMQ (reference sequence). Trimming shortened V by 3 bases and J by 5 bases, and 4 bases separated the two germline ends. The CDR3 loop spans 12 amino acids. As input for TCR beta libraries, around 2 micrograms of genomic DNA came from cryopreserved PBMCs. Repertoires were generated with immunoSEQ multiplex PCR, while TCRdb's copy carries only in-frame clones and drops some. The sample carries about 160,000 clones, around 84% recorded once. Study-level results: Stable or contracted on treatment, public clonotypes were also uncommon. Clonality went higher at ibrutinib response and then dropped back toward baseline at progression.

This sequence originates from a human donor with chronic lymphocytic leukemia. The sample here was PBMCs, taken after 12 months of ibrutinib treatment. V is TRBV13 and J is TRBJ2-2; the D is unclear. CDR3 loop: CASSFGTGELFF. In DNA form, the CDR3 reads TGTGCCAGCAGCTTCGGAACCGGGGAGCTGTTTTTT. Combining the CDR3 with reference TRBV13 and TRBJ2-2 gives the whole variable domain AAGVIQSPRHLIKEKRETATLKCYPIPRHDTVYWYQQGPGQDPQFLISFYEKMQSDKGSIPDRFSAQQFSDYHSELNMSSLELGDSALYFCASSFGTGELFFGEGSRLTVL.